A single sample is the source of the 12 T cell receptor beta chains below, sequenced in a study of blood T cell repertoires in COVID-19. Sequenced by immunoSEQ multiplex PCR; TCRdb stores in-frame clones only, minus some. The repertoire includes about 300,000 clones, around 88% of them detected once, and 1% to 1.5% sits in the top ten. What was sequenced was peripheral blood. The receptor source for this set is a woman between 50 and 59 years old with acute or convalescent COVID-19.

The chain carries TRBV7-3 and TRBJ1-5, with TRBD1 identical over 8 bases. The CDR3 is made up of 22 amino acids. The germline V gene has CDR1 SGHTA and CDR2 FQGTGA. With 1 base clipped from V and 7 bases from J, the junction kept 27 bases outside the gene matches. The CDR3 reads CASSLKSPWQGAGEGANQPQHF. In DNA form, the CDR3 reads TGTGCCAGCAGCTTAAAATCTCCCTGGCAGGGGGCTGGGGAAGGGGCCAACCAGCCCCAGCATTTT. The variable domain in full, completed from reference TRBV7-3 and TRBJ1-5, reads GAGVSQTPSNKVTEKGKYVELRCDPISGHTALYWYRQSLGQGPEFLIYFQGTGAADDSGLPNDRFFAVRPEGSVSTLKIQRTERGDSAVYLCASSLKSPWQGAGEGANQPQHFGDGTRLSIL.

This chain uses TRBV6-1 with TRBJ1-2, with D possibly being TRBD1 (6 bases). The CDR3 sequence is 13 residues long. Trimming shortened V by 2 bases and J by 7 bases, and 11 bases separated the two germline ends. Germline assignment: CDR1 MNHNS and CDR2 SASEGT. CDR3 DNA: TGTGCCAGCAGTGAAAGGGGGGGCTCTGGCTACACCTTC. Its protein product is CASSERGGSGYTF.

The chain employs TRBV4-3 and TRBJ2-1; the D gene is possibly TRBD2 (5 bases). V dropped 3 bases and J dropped 5 bases, with 14 bases sitting between them. Germline V CDR1 and CDR2: LGHNA, YSLEER. The CDR3 has 15 residues. DNA for the CDR3: TGCGCCAGCAGCCAGGGTTGGGGAGAGGACAATGAGCAGTTCTTC. Translation: CASSQGWGEDNEQFF.

This chain connects TRBV3-1 (or the pseudogene TRBV3-2) to TRBJ1-4, with D tentatively TRBD1 (6 bases). V lost 3 bases, J lost 6 bases, and 8 bases lay in between. The CDR3 covers 13 residues. Germline V CDR1 and CDR2: LGHDT, YNNKEL (reference sequence). CDR3 nucleotides: TGTGCCAGCAGCCAGGGGGCTGATGAAAAACTGTTTTTT. Amino acids: CASSQGADEKLFF.

This rearrangement joins TRBV12-3 or TRBV12-4 to TRBJ1-4; 7 nucleotides line up with TRBD1. V lost 5 bases to trimming and J lost 7 bases; unmatched junction nucleotides: 4. This CDR3 is built from 13 residues. CDR3 sequence: CASSGQVGEKLFF. The CDR3 DNA is TGTGCCAGCAGTGGACAGGTTGGTGAAAAACTGTTTTTT.

The chain employs TRBV14 and TRBJ1-1; D remains unclear. The CDR3 spans 12 residues. Trimming removed 3 bases from V and 6 bases from J, with 8 bases in between. CDR1 and CDR2 (germline): SGHDN, FVKESK. In nucleotides, the CDR3 is TGTGCCAGCAGCCATCGAGCGTCTGAAGCTTTCTTT. This gives the protein CASSHRASEAFF.

V gene TRBV18 combines with J gene TRBJ1-5; D ambiguous. The CDR3 consists of 14 residues. Germline V gene lookup returns CDR1 KGHSH and CDR2 LQKENI. V was trimmed by 1 base and J by 2 bases, leaving 6 bases between them. This CDR3 is CASSPQEGNQPQHF. CDR3 coding DNA: TGTGCCAGCTCACCACAGGAGGGCAATCAGCCCCAGCATTTT.

This rearrangement joins TRBV5-1 to TRBJ1-1, with 8 positions matching TRBD1. The V and J ends lost 2 bases and 4 bases, in that order; junction bases with no gene match: 7. Germline V CDR1 and CDR2: SGHRS, YFSETQ. CDR3 length: 15 amino acids. DNA of the CDR3: TGCGCCAGCAGCTTACAAACAACAGGGGGCACTGAAGCTTTCTTT. It codes for CASSLQTTGGTEAFF.

V usage is TRBV11-2 and J usage is TRBJ2-1, with 8 positions matching TRBD1. The V segment lost 5 bases and the J segment 2 bases; nucleotides outside the gene matches: 8. The CDR3 is 16 residues long. Germline CDR1 and CDR2: SGHAT and FQNNGV. Written as DNA, the CDR3 is TGTGCCAGCAGCACCCGACAGGGGACGGCCTACAATGAGCAGTTCTTC. Residues: CASSTRQGTAYNEQFF.

The rearrangement uses TRBV19 and TRBJ1-1; D is possibly TRBD1 (5 bases). With 10 bases removed from V and 10 bases from J, the gap between germline ends came to 22 bases. The CDR3 runs 13 residues. Germline V CDR1 and CDR2: LNHDA, SQIVND (reference sequence). The CDR3 nucleotides are TGTGCCACCACGATAGGGGAGGGGCGGGGAGCTTTCTTT. It yields the protein CATTIGEGRGAFF.

This clone was seen a few times. At one end the junction does not follow the germline gene, possibly because of a read error. The rearrangement uses TRBV7-9 and TRBJ2-7, with TRBD2 matching 9 bases. Per the germline V gene, CDR1 is SEHNR and CDR2 is FQNEAQ (reference sequence). The CDR3 extends over 14 amino acids. The chain's CDR3 is CASRLAGDPYEQYF. The CDR3, as DNA: TGTGCCAGCAGGTTAGCGGGAGACCCCTACGAGCAGTACTTC. Full variable domain (outside the CDR3, taken from reference TRBV7-9 and TRBJ2-7): DTGVSQNPRHKITKRGQNVTFRCDPISEHNRLYWYRQTLGQGPEFLTYFQNEAQLEKSRLLSDRFSAERPKGSFSTLEIQRTEQGDSAMYLCASRLAGDPYEQYFGPGTRLTVT.

The sample holds one count of this clone. One junction end disagrees with the germline gene, perhaps due to a read error. The genes are TRBV4-2 and TRBJ2-7; 11 bases line up with TRBD2. The CDR3 has 17 amino acids. Germline V gives CDR1 LGHNA, CDR2 YNFKEQ. The CDR3 loop reads CASTQSLAGGSPYEQYF. The CDR3 coding sequence is TGTGCCAGCACCCAATCCCTAGCGGGAGGCTCACCCTACGAGCAGTACTTC.